The 9 T cell receptor beta chains listed next were all sequenced from one sample in a study of OX40 agonist ivuxolimab in advanced cancers. The repertoire was sequenced with immunoSEQ multiplex PCR; TCRdb's copy has only in-frame clones and lacks some. The sample has just under 65,000 clones; less than 95% are singletons. This sample comprised CD4+ or CD8+ T cells sorted from blood, obtained in a trial of the OX40 agonist ivuxolimab. All receptors derive from an adult with an advanced solid tumor such as melanoma, head and neck, liver or kidney cancer.

This clone turned up a few times. V gene TRBV14 combines with J gene TRBJ2-5; D ambiguous. The CDR3 sequence is 11 residues long. Trimming took off 3 bases at V and 7 bases at J, with 6 bases between the two ends. Germline CDR1 SGHDN, CDR2 FVKESK. CDR3 nucleotides: TGTGCCAGCAGCCAGGGTGGGACCCAGTACTTC. Amino acid sequence: CASSQGGTQYF. The whole variable domain, filled in from reference TRBV14 and TRBJ2-5, reads EAGVTQFPSHSVIEKGQTVTLRCDPISGHDNLYWYRRVMGKEIKFLLHFVKESKQDESGMPNNRFLAERTGGTYSTLKVQPAELEDSGVYFCASSQGGTQYFGPGTRLLVL.

The rearrangement links TRBV6-5 to TRBJ2-1; D is unresolved. Germline V CDR1 and CDR2: MNHEY, SVGAGI. Trimming stripped 6 bases from V and 7 bases from J, with 7 bases between. The CDR3 is 11 amino acids. For the CDR3, the DNA is TGTGCCAGCAGGGATAGGAATGAGCAGTTCTTC. Translated, it gives CASRDRNEQFF.

The chain couples TRBV5-1 to TRBJ2-3; D unresolved. Germline V gene lookup returns CDR1 SGHRS and CDR2 YFSETQ. This CDR3 is built from 16 residues. Between the trimmed V and J ends, which lost 1 base and 1 base, there was a span of 13 bases. The CDR3 bases are TGCGCCAGCAGCTTGAACGGTGGACGGGGCACAGATACGCAGTATTTT. It translates to CASSLNGGRGTDTQYF.

The chain employs TRBV4-1 and TRBJ2-2; 9 nucleotides line up with TRBD2. V was clipped by 0 bases and J by 5 bases; unmatched bases: 4. This CDR3 region has 16 residues. Looked up from germline, CDR1 is MGHRA and CDR2 is YSYEKL. DNA for the CDR3: TGCGCCAGCAGCCAAGAAGCGGGAGGATTTACCGGGGAGCTGTTTTTT. This encodes CASSQEAGGFTGELFF.

The chain carries TRBV11-2 and TRBJ2-3; D is undetermined. V was pared by 4 bases and J by 2 bases, with 4 bases between. Germline loops: CDR1 SGHAT, CDR2 FQNNGV. The CDR3 consists of 12 residues. The CDR3 loop reads CASSYLTDTQYF. Written as DNA, the CDR3 is TGTGCCAGCAGCTACCTCACAGATACGCAGTATTTT.

The chain uses TRBV11-2 and TRBJ2-3; 8 positions agree with TRBD1. Germline V lookup: CDR1 SGHAT, CDR2 FQNNGV. The CDR3 loop spans 15 amino acids. V was clipped by 0 bases and J by 1 base; unmatched bases: 0. In DNA form, the CDR3 reads TGTGCCAGCAGCTTAGAGGACAGGGGCACAGATACGCAGTATTTT. As protein: CASSLEDRGTDTQYF.

V is TRBV6-1 and J is TRBJ2-1; no firm D call. The CDR3 runs 12 residues. The germline CDR1 and CDR2 sequences are MNHNS and SASEGT. V lost 6 bases and J 12 bases, leaving 15 bases between the germline ends. The CDR3: CASREPVVGQFF. The CDR3 coding sequence is TGTGCCAGCAGGGAGCCCGTGGTGGGGCAGTTCTTC.

The J gene is TRBJ1-4, the V gene TRBV4-1; D is perhaps TRBD1 (5 bases). V was clipped by 1 base and J by 2 bases, with 8 bases between them. The germline CDR1 and CDR2 sequences are MGHRA and YSYEKL. This CDR3 contains 15 residues. The CDR3 reads CASSQVWGTNEKLFF. The CDR3 nucleotides are TGCGCCAGCAGCCAAGTTTGGGGGACTAATGAAAAACTGTTTTTT.

This chain uses TRBV7-9 with TRBJ2-7; D is perhaps TRBD1 (5 bases). Germline CDR1 and CDR2: SEHNR and FQNEAQ (reference sequence). The CDR3 totals 14 residues. V lost 4 bases to trimming and J lost 2 bases, with 12 bases between them. The DNA of the CDR3 is TGTGCCAGCAGCTCCGTTGGACAAGCCTACGAGCAGTACTTC. It codes for CASSSVGQAYEQYF. Supplemented by reference TRBV7-9 and TRBJ2-7, the full variable domain reads DTGVSQNPRHKITKRGQNVTFRCDPISEHNRLYWYRQTLGQGPEFLTYFQNEAQLEKSRLLSDRFSAERPKGSFSTLEIQRTEQGDSAMYLCASSSVGQAYEQYFGPGTRLTVT.